Listed below are T cell receptor beta chains from one sample, sequenced in a study of cytomegalovirus exposure and HLA in healthy donors. TCRdb's copy holds only in-frame clones and misses some; the assay was immunoSEQ multiplex PCR. The table includes under 150,000 clones, around 81% detected once. Input material: PBMCs. These receptor sequences come from a man younger than 35 in good health and CMV-seronegative. Both conserved end residues are part of each CDR3. The D gene is left open where the match is weak. Only part of the rows carry a size: once, few, many, or a class if the clone is expanded.

clone_size	v_call	j_call	d_call	cdr3_nt	cdr3_aa
-	TRBV28	TRBJ2-1	TRBD2	TGTGCCTACTCCAGGACTAGCGGAAACAATGAGCAGTTCTTC	CAYSRTSGNNEQFF
-	TRBV15	TRBJ2-1	TRBD2	TGTGCCACCAGCAGGGGGGGTAGCGGGGCGGATGAGCAGTTCTTC	CATSRGGSGADEQFF
-	TRBV5-4	TRBJ2-7	TRBD1	TGTGCCAGCACCACGGCCAGGGGGTCCCTGAGCTCCGAGCAGTACTTC	CASTTARGSLSSEQYF
-	TRBV7-6	TRBJ2-1	-	TGTGCCAGCAGCTTAGAGGTGTCCGGGAGCACTCAGGCGGGGAAATCCTACAATGAGCAGTTCTTC	CASSLEVSGSTQAGKSYNEQFF
-	TRBV30	TRBJ1-1	-	TGTGCCTGGACAGTTAACATGAACACTGAAGCTTTCTTT	CAWTVNMNTEAFF
-	TRBV6-1	TRBJ2-7	TRBD1	TGTGCCAGCAGCAAAAGGGACAGAGACCAATACTTC	CASSKRDRDQYF
-	TRBV6-5	TRBJ1-4	-	TGTGCCAGCAGTTACTCTTCAGGGGCTGGGGAAAAACTGTTTTTT	CASSYSSGAGEKLFF
-	TRBV13	TRBJ1-2	-	TGTGCCAGCAGCACACAGGACAGCGGCTATGGCTACACCTTC	CASSTQDSGYGYTF
-	TRBV6-1	TRBJ1-6	TRBD1	TGTGCCAGCAGTGAGTTCCAGGACAGGCTGTATTCACCCCTCCACTTT	CASSEFQDRLYSPLHF
-	TRBV30	TRBJ1-1	-	TGTGCCTGGAGTGTTTCCACTGAGGCTTTCTTT	CAWSVSTEAFF
once	TRBV12-1	TRBJ2-5	-	TGTGCCAGCAGCCTTCCGGGGGGCCGCCAAGAGACCCAGTACTTC	CASSLPGGRQETQYF
few	TRBV7-2	TRBJ1-1	TRBD1	TGTGCCAGCAGCCCTGGACAGGGGCAGGAAGCTTTCTTT	CASSPGQGQEAFF
-	TRBV27	TRBJ1-5	TRBD1	TGTGCCAGCAGTTATAAGCAGGGGGCCTACAATCAGCCCCAGCATTTT	CASSYKQGAYNQPQHF
few	TRBV9	TRBJ2-3	-	TGTGCCAGCAGCGACAGCCCGGGAACTAGCACAGATACGCAGTATTTT	CASSDSPGTSTDTQYF
-	TRBV7-2	TRBJ2-2	-	TGTGCCAGCAGCTCGCGGGACGGCGGGGAGCTGTTTTTT	CASSSRDGGELFF
-	TRBV11-3	TRBJ1-1	-	TGTGCCAGCAGCCCGGACAGTAGTGGGATTGAAGCTTTCTTT	CASSPDSSGIEAFF
few	TRBV6-5	TRBJ2-5	-	TGTGCCAGCAGTTACGGCGAGACCCAGTACTTC	CASSYGETQYF
-	TRBV7-2	TRBJ1-1	-	TGTGCCAGCAGCTTGAGGAGAGATGGGAACACTGAAGCTTTCTTT	CASSLRRDGNTEAFF
-	TRBV6-6	TRBJ2-4	TRBD2	TGTGCCAGCAGTTACCAGGGCGGGGAGGGGAACATTCAGTACTTC	CASSYQGGEGNIQYF
-	TRBV25-1	TRBJ1-2	-	TGTGCCAGCAGTGAGGTTTTTGCGGGGGCGTTTGGCTACACCTTC	CASSEVFAGAFGYTF